Sequencing of this T cell receptor beta chain was carried out in a study of cytomegalovirus exposure and HLA in healthy donors. Study context: There were 100 million to 120 million unique TCR beta sequences, drawn from about 179 million T cells, in an earlier analysis. Study-wide points: The study listed approximately 160 cytomegalovirus-associated TCR beta chains.

To note about this clone: Its specificity is unknown.

The PCR used 60 Vbeta and 13 Jbeta primers. In the source study's methods: Unique TCR beta chains totaled roughly 80 million in a later count, with roughly 12 million of them shared. Measured with immunoSEQ multiplex PCR; TCRdb has only the in-frame clones, and not every one. Clone size and the V and J calls come from that table; the DNA yielded D and trimming. The data hold 80,000 or so clones, with 75% to 85% observed a single time. CDR3 size: 13 residues. The V end lost 2 bases, the J end lost 2 bases, and 6 bases lay between the germline ends. Germline V gene sequence: CDR1 MNHNS, CDR2 SASEGT. Sequences were obtained from PBMCs. The sequence was obtained from a man aged 35 to 55 in good health and CMV-seronegative. The J gene is TRBJ1-2, the V gene TRBV6-1; D gene uncertain. DNA of the CDR3: TGTGCCAGCAGTGAATTCGGGAACTATGGCTACACCTTC. Translation gives CASSEFGNYGYTF.